A single TCR beta chain is shown here with its context. Its specificity is not known. The sample originates from a study of Ad26.COV2.S vaccination and SARS-CoV-2 variants. The V gene's germline CDR1 is SGHRS and CDR2 YFSETQ. V lost 0 bases, J lost 1 base, and 0 bases stayed unmatched. The length of the CDR3 is 15 residues. Documented treatment: around 19 received Ad26.COV2.S at low or high dose, single or two shots; 5 received placebo; per-sample allocation not given. Collection of samples fell on day 63 after the first vaccine or placebo injection. Notes on the study in general: TCR breadth and depth analyses may have underestimated total T cell responses. CD8+ and CD4+ T cells specific for spike reportedly responded with substantial breadth after vaccination.

Clones were sequenced by immunoSEQ multiplex PCR, and TCRdb holds only the in-frame ones, with some missing. The sample gives roughly 380,000 clones, roughly 81% of which show up once; 3.3% is in the top ten. The specimen was peripheral blood, collected in a trial of Ad26.COV2.S vaccine versus placebo. This chain uses TRBV5-1 with TRBJ2-4; 8 bases are a match to TRBD1. The source is a person between 18 and 60 years old who received the Ad26.COV2.S COVID-19 vaccine or a placebo. The CDR3, as DNA: TGCGCCAGCAGCTTGGGACAGGGGGCCAAAAACATTCAGTACTTC. Its translation: CASSLGQGAKNIQYF.